Listed below are T cell receptor beta chains from one sample, sequenced in a study of vaccination effects on CD4 cells after COVID-19. These TCRs are of unknown antigen specificity. Profiling relied on immunoSEQ multiplex PCR, and the TCRdb table lists in-frame clones only, not all of them. The sample carries tens of thousands of clones, under 80% recorded once. Here the sequenced sample was CD4+ T cells from PBMCs cultured without peptide, taken before COVID-19 vaccination. These receptors came from a human donor who had a prior SARS-CoV-2 infection. Each CDR3 is given with its conserved first and last residue. D genes are given only for firm matches. Size values are once, few and many counts, or a class for expanded clones, and some rows have none.

TRBV6-1	-	-	TRBJ1-1	CASSEAQGRGEAFF	TGTGCCAGCAGTGAAGCCCAGGGAAGGGGTGAAGCTTTCTTT
TRBV2	-	TRBD1	TRBJ1-4	CASSGLGGAGEKLFF	TGTGCCAGCAGTGGCTTAGGGGGCGCGGGTGAAAAACTGTTTTTT
TRBV7-6	few	-	TRBJ1-5	CASSLPSQGEQPQHF	TGTGCCAGCAGCTTACCTTCCCAGGGTGAGCAGCCCCAGCATTTT
TRBV6-2/TRBV6-3	few	TRBD1	TRBJ2-7	CASSYLLGQGAGYEQYF	TGTGCCAGCAGTTACCTCCTCGGACAGGGGGCAGGGTACGAGCAGTACTTC
TRBV12-3/TRBV12-4	few	-	TRBJ1-6	CASSDSYNSPLHF	TGTGCCAGCAGTGACAGCTACAATTCACCCCTCCACTTT
TRBV25-1	-	-	TRBJ2-3	CASSDRLYRTTSDTQYF	TGTGCCAGCAGTGACCGCCTCTACCGGACCACGTCAGATACGCAGTATTTT
TRBV5-1	-	-	TRBJ1-1	CASSLGSNEAFF	TGCGCCAGCAGCTTGGGCAGCAATGAAGCTTTCTTT
TRBV11-3	-	TRBD2	TRBJ2-3	CASSLAPGLAGGGSDTQYF	TGTGCCAGCAGCTTAGCCCCCGGACTAGCGGGAGGGGGTTCAGATACGCAGTATTTT
TRBV19	few	TRBD1	TRBJ1-2	CASSRIGTGPIYGYTF	TGTGCCAGTAGCCGAATTGGGACAGGGCCGATCTATGGCTACACCTTC
TRBV7-2	-	-	TRBJ1-1	CASSPRQNTEAFF	TGTGCCAGCAGCCCGCGACAGAACACTGAAGCTTTCTTT
TRBV6-5	-	-	TRBJ2-1	CASRKGPYNEQFF	TGTGCCAGCCGGAAGGGCCCATACAATGAGCAGTTCTTC
TRBV3-1/TRBV3-2	-	-	TRBJ1-2	CASSQVEPQAGYTF	TGTGCCAGCAGCCAAGTAGAACCCCAGGCGGGCTACACCTTC
TRBV9	many	-	TRBJ1-3	CASSVQQGTGNTIYF	TGTGCCAGCAGCGTACAACAGGGTACTGGAAACACCATATATTTT
TRBV6-1	-	-	TRBJ1-6	CASSERGGLYRSPLHF	TGTGCCAGCAGTGAAAGGGGGGGCCTCTACCGTTCACCCCTCCACTTT
TRBV7-2	-	TRBD1	TRBJ1-3	CASSTGQGNTIYF	TGTGCCAGCAGCACGGGACAGGGAAACACCATATATTTT
TRBV5-6	-	TRBD2	TRBJ2-7	CASSLGLAIPYEQYF	TGTGCCAGCAGTTTGGGACTAGCGATCCCCTACGAGCAGTACTTC
TRBV9	-	-	TRBJ2-1	CASSVGLSSEQFF	TGTGCCAGCAGCGTAGGGCTATCCTCTGAGCAGTTCTTC
TRBV20-1	-	-	TRBJ2-5	CSASLWLGASRGETQYF	TGCAGTGCTAGTTTGTGGCTTGGGGCTTCTAGGGGAGAGACCCAGTACTTC
TRBV9	-	TRBD1	TRBJ1-5	CASSADGQGNQPQHF	TGTGCCAGCAGCGCCGATGGACAGGGCAATCAGCCCCAGCATTTT
TRBV11-1	-	TRBD1	TRBJ2-3	CASSGRDRVRPDTQYF	TGTGCCAGCAGCGGCCGGGACAGGGTACGGCCAGATACGCAGTATTTT
TRBV18	few	-	TRBJ1-3	CASSPRVSGNTIYF	TGTGCCAGCTCACCGAGAGTCTCTGGAAACACCATATATTTT
TRBV7-9	-	TRBD2	TRBJ2-7	CASSPQLAGGVNEQYF	TGTGCCAGCAGCCCTCAGCTAGCGGGAGGAGTTAACGAGCAGTACTTC
TRBV5-1	few	-	TRBJ2-7	CASSLVPGPANPQQYF	TGCGCCAGCAGCTTGGTACCGGGACCAGCTAATCCCCAGCAGTACTTC
TRBV5-4	-	-	TRBJ2-2	CASSFGGKNTGELFF	TGTGCCAGCAGCTTTGGGGGGAAGAACACCGGGGAGCTGTTTTTT
TRBV6-2/TRBV6-3	-	TRBD2	TRBJ2-2	CASSTRTALRQREGNTGELFF	TGTGCCAGCAGTACCCGGACAGCCCTAAGACAGCGGGAGGGGAACACCGGGGAGCTGTTTTTT
TRBV24-1	-	TRBD1	TRBJ1-2	CATSDFRQGTTGYTF	TGTGCCACCAGTGATTTTCGACAGGGTACCACCGGCTACACCTTC
TRBV6-2/TRBV6-3	-	-	TRBJ2-7	CASSYHLGGSSYEQYF	TGTGCCAGCAGTTACCATCTTGGGGGTAGCTCCTACGAGCAGTACTTC
TRBV11-3	-	-	TRBJ2-3	CASTGGPSTDTQYF	TGTGCCAGCACCGGGGGTCCAAGCACAGATACGCAGTATTTT
TRBV19	-	-	TRBJ2-4	CASSTRVIGGIQYF	TGTGCCAGTAGTACTAGGGTCATCGGTGGCATTCAGTACTTC
TRBV28	once	-	TRBJ1-4	CASSSPARANEKLFF	TGTGCCAGCAGTTCTCCTGCCAGGGCTAATGAAAAACTGTTTTTT
TRBV12-3/TRBV12-4	-	TRBD2	TRBJ2-3	CASSHPSGTTQYF	TGTGCCAGCAGTCACCCTAGCGGGACTACGCAGTATTTT
TRBV10-1	-	-	TRBJ2-1	CASSESMGIEQFF	TGCGCCAGCAGTGAGTCGATGGGGATTGAGCAGTTCTTC
TRBV5-4	-	TRBD1	TRBJ1-2	CASSGGVDRVSYGYTF	TGTGCCAGCAGCGGAGGCGTGGACAGGGTGTCCTATGGCTACACCTTC
TRBV11-3	-	-	TRBJ2-1	CASSPPTSSYNEQFF	TGTGCCAGCAGCCCACCAACTAGCTCCTACAATGAGCAGTTCTTC
TRBV11-1	-	TRBD2	TRBJ2-1	CASSDTGTSRAEQFF	TGTGCCAGCAGTGATACCGGGACTAGTCGGGCTGAGCAGTTCTTC